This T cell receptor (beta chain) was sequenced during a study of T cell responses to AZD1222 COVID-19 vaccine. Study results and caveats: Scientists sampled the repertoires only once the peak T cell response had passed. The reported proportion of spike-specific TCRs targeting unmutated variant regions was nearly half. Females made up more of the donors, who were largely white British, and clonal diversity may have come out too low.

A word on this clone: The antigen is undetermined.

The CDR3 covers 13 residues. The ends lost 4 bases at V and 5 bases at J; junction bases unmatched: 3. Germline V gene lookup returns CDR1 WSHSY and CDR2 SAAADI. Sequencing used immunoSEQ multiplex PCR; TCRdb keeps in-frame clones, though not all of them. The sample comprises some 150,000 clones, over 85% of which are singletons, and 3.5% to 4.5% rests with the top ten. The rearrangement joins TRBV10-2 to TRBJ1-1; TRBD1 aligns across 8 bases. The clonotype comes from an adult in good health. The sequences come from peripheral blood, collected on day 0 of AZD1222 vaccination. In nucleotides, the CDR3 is TGCGCCAGCAGTGGACAGGGGAGGACTGAAGCTTTCTTT. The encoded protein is CASSGQGRTEAFF.